Listed here is a single T cell receptor beta chain. The entry originates in a study of blood T cell repertoires in COVID-19. About the study: T cells, B-cell-depleted T cells, or PBMCs provided the cDNA or gDNA that served as material.

Profiling relied on immunoSEQ multiplex PCR, and the TCRdb table lists in-frame clones only, not all of them. Counted here are about 260,000 clones, about 90% occurring once; the ten biggest clones make up 10% to 13%. The V segment lost 1 base and the J segment 4 bases; nucleotides outside the gene matches: 9. The germline CDR1 and CDR2 sequences are MGHRA and YSYEKL. There are 16 residues in the CDR3. The source material was peripheral blood. V gene TRBV4-1 combines with J gene TRBJ2-7, with 8 bases that match TRBD1. The clonotype originates from a woman aged 70-85 years with COVID-19, enrolled during active disease. The CDR3: CASSQGRTGSAYEQYF. CDR3 nucleotides: TGCGCCAGCAGCCAAGGACGGACAGGGTCAGCGTACGAGCAGTACTTC.